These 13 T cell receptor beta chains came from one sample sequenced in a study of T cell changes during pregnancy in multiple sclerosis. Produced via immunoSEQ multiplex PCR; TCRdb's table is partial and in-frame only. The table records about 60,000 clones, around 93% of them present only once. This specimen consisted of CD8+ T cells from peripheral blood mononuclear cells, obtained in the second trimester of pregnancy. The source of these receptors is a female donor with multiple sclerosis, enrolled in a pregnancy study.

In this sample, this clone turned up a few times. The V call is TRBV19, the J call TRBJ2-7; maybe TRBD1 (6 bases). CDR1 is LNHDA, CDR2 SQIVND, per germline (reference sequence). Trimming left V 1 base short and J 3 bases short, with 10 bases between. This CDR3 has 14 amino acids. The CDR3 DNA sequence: TGTGCCAGTAGTATAGCTGGCAGGGGCTACGAGCAGTACTTC. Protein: CASSIAGRGYEQYF.

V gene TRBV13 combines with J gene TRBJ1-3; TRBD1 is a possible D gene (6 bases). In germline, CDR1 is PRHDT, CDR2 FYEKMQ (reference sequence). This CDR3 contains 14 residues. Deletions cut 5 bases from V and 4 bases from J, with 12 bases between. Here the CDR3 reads CASSRKDRGNTIYF. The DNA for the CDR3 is TGTGCCAGCAGCCGCAAAGACAGGGGAAACACCATATATTTT.

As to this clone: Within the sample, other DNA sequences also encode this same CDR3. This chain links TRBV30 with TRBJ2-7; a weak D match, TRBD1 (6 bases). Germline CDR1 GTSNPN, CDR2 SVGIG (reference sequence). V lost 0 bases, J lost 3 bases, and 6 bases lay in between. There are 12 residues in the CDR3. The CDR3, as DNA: TGTGCCTGGAGTGTAGGGGGCTACGAGCAGTACTTC. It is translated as CAWSVGGYEQYF.

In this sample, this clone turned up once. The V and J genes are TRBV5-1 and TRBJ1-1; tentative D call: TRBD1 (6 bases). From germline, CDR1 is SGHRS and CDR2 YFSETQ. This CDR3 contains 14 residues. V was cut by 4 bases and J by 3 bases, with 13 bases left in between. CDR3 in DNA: TGCGCCAGCAGCCTCGACAGGAGGTACACTGAAGCTTTCTTT. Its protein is CASSLDRRYTEAFF.

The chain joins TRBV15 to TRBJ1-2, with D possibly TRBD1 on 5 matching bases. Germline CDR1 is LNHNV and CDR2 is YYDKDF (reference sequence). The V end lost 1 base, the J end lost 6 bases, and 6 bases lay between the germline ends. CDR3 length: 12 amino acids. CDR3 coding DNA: TGTGCCACCAGCAGAGCGGGGGATGGCTACACCTTC. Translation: CATSRAGDGYTF.

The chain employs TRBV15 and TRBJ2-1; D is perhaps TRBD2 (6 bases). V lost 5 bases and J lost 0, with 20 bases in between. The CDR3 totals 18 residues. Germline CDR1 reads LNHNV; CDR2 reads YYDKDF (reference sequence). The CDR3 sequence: CATSSSLAVSSSYNEQFF. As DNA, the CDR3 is TGTGCCACCAGCTCTAGTTTAGCGGTAAGCAGCTCCTACAATGAGCAGTTCTTC.

This CDR3 reads CASSLLGLLSYNEQFF. CDR3 bases: TGTGCCAGCAGTTTATTGGGGCTGCTCTCCTACAATGAGCAGTTCTTC. This chain joins TRBV27 and TRBJ2-1; possibly TRBD1 for D (5 bases). Trimming stripped 1 base from V and 0 bases from J, with 10 bases between. The CDR3 extends over 16 amino acids. CDR1 MNHEY and CDR2 SMNVEV come from the germline V gene (reference sequence).

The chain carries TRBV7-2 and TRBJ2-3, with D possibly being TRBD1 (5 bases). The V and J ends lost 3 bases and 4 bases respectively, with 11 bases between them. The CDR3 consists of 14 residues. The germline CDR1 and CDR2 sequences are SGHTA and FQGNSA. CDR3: CASSFMQGPDTQYF. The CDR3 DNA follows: TGTGCCAGCAGCTTCATGCAGGGCCCAGATACGCAGTATTTT.

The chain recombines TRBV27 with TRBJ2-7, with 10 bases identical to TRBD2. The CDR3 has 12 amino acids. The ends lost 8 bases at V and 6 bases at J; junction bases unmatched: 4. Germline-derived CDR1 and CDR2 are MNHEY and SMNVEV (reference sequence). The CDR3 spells CASASGSGEQYF. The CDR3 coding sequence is TGTGCCAGCGCTAGCGGGAGTGGCGAGCAGTACTTC.

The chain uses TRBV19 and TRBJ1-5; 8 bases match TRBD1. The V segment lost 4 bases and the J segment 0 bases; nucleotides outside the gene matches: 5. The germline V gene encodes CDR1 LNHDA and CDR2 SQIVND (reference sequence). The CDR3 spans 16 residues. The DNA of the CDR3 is TGTGCCAGTAGTACTGGACAGGGACTTAGCAATCAGCCCCAGCATTTT. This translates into CASSTGQGLSNQPQHF.

The CDR3: CASSLAGGQGALAGGNEQFF. CDR3 nucleotides: TGTGCCAGCAGCTTAGCGGGGGGACAGGGGGCACTAGCGGGAGGCAATGAGCAGTTCTTC. V usage is TRBV7-7 and J usage is TRBJ2-1; D might be TRBD1 or TRBD2, each matching 12 bases. Trimming removed 0 bases from V and 6 bases from J, with 27 bases in between. Per germline, CDR1 SSHAT and CDR2 FNYEAQ (reference sequence). This CDR3 has 20 residues.

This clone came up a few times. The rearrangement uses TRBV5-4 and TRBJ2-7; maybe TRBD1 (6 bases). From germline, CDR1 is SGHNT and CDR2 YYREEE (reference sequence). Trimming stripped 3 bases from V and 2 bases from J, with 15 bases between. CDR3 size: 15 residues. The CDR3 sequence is CASSSAVQGTYEQYF. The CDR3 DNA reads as TGTGCCAGCAGCTCAGCGGTCCAGGGGACCTACGAGCAGTACTTC.

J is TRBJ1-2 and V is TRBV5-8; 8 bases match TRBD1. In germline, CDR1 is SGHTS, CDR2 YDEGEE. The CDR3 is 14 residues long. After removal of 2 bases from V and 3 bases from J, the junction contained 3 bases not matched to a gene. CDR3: CASSFGTGHYGYTF. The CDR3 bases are TGTGCCAGCAGCTTCGGGACAGGCCACTATGGCTACACCTTC.